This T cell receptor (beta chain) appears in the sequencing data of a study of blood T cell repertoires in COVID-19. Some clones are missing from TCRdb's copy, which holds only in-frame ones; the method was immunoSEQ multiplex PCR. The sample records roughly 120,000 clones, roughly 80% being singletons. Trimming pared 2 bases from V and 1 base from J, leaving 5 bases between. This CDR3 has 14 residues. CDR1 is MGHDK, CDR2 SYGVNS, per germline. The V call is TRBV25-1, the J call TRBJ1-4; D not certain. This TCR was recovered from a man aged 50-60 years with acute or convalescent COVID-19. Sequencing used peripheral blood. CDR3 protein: CASSEGRTNEKLFF. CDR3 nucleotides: TGTGCCAGCAGTGAAGGGAGAACTAATGAAAAACTGTTTTTT. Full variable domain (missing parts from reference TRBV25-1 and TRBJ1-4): EADIYQTPRYLVIGTGKKITLECSQTMGHDKMYWYQQDPGMELHLIHYSYGVNSTEKGDLSSESTVSRIRTEHFPLTLESARPSHTSQYLCASSEGRTNEKLFFGSGTQLSVL.